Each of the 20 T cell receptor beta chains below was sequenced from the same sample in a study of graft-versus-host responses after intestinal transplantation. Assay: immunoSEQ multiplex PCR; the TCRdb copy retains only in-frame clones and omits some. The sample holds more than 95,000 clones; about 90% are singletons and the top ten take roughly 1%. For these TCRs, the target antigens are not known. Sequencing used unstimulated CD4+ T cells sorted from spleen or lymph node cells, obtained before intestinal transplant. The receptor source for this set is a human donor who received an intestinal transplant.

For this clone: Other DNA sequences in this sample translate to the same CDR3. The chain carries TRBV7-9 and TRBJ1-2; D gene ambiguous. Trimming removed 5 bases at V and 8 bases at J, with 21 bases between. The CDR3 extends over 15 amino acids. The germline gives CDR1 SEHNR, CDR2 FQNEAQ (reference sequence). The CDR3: CASSITGDPKRGYTF. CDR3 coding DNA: TGTGCCAGCAGCATTACCGGCGACCCTAAGCGCGGCTACACCTTC.

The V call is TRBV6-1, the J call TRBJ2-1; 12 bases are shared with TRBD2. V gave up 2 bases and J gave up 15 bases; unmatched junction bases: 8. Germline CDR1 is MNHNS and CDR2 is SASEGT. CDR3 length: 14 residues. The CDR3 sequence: CASSEWRLAGVVFF. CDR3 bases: TGTGCCAGCAGTGAATGGAGACTAGCGGGAGTTGTGTTCTTC.

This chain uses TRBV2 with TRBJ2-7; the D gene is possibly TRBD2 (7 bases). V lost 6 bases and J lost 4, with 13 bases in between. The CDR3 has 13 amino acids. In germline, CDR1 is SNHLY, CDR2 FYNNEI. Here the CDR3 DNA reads TGTGCCAGCAGGGGGGAGGGGGGGTACGAGCAGTACTTC. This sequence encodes CASRGEGGYEQYF.

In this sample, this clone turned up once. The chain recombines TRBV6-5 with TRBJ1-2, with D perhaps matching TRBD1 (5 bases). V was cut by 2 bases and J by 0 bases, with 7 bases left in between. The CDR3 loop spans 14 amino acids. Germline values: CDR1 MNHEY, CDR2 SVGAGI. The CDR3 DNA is TGTGCCAGCAGTTACGGGGGAACTAACTATGGCTACACCTTC. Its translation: CASSYGGTNYGYTF.

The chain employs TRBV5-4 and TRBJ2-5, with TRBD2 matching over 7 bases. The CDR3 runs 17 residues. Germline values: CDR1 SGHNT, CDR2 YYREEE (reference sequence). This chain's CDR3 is CATKEAGAGHSQETQYF. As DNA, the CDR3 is TGTGCAACCAAAGAGGCGGGAGCTGGGCACTCTCAAGAGACCCAGTACTTC.

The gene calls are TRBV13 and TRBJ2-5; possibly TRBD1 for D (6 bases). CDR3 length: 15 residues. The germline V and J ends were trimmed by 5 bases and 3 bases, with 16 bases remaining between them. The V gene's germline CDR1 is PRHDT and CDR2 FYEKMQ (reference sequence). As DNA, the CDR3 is TGTGCCAGCAGCCCCTTTACGACAGGAGAAGAGACCCAGTACTTC. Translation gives CASSPFTTGEETQYF.

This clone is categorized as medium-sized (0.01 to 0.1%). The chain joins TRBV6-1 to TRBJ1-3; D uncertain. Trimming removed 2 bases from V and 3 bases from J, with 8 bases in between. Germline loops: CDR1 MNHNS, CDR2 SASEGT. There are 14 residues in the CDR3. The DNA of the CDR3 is TGTGCCAGCAGTGAACTTGCAAGTGGAAACACCATATATTTT. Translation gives CASSELASGNTIYF.

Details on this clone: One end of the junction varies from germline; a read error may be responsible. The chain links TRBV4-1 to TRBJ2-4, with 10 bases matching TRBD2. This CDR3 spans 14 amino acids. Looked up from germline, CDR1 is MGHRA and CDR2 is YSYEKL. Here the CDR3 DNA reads TGCACCAGCAGCGGGGGGGCCGCCAAAAACATTCAGTACTTC. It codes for CTSSGGAAKNIQYF.

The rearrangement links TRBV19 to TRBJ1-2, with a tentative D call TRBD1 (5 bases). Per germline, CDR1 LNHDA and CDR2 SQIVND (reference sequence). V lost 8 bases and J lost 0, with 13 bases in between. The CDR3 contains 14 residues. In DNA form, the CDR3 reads TGTGCCAGTGGCGGGGCAGGAGCTAACTATGGCTACACCTTC. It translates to CASGGAGANYGYTF.

DNA for the CDR3: TGTGCCAGCAGCGCGGACCGACAAGAGACCCAGTACTTC. This encodes CASSADRQETQYF. The J gene is TRBJ2-5, the V gene TRBV2; D unresolved. The germline gives CDR1 SNHLY, CDR2 FYNNEI. V lost 6 bases, J lost 2 bases, and 10 bases lay in between. The CDR3 consists of 13 residues.

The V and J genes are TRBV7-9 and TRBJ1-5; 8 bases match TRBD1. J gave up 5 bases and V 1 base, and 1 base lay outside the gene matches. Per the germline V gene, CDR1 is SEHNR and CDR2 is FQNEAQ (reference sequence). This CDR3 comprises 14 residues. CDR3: CASSLDRGDQPQHF. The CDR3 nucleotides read TGTGCCAGCAGCTTAGACAGGGGGGATCAGCCCCAGCATTTT.

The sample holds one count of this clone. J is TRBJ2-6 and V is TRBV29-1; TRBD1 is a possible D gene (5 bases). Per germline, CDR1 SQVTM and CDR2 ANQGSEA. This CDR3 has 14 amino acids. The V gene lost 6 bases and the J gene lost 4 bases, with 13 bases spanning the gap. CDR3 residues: CSVQGLWGANVLTF. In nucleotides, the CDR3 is TGCAGCGTCCAGGGCCTCTGGGGGGCCAACGTCCTGACTTTC.

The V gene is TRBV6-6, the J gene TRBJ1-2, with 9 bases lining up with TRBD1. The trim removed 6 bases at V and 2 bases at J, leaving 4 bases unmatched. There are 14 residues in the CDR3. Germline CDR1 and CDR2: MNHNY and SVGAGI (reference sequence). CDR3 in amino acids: CASRTGQGNYGYTF. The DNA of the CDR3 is TGTGCCAGCAGAACAGGACAGGGGAACTATGGCTACACCTTC.

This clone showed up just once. As DNA, the CDR3 is TGCGCCAGCAGCCAATTTACTGCTAGCGGGACCTTCACAGATACGCAGTATTTT. Translated, it gives CASSQFTASGTFTDTQYF. The chain couples TRBV4-1 to TRBJ2-3, with TRBD2 matching 9 bases. This CDR3 has 18 amino acids. In germline, CDR1 is MGHRA, CDR2 YSYEKL. V shed 2 bases and J 2 bases; nucleotides not matched to a gene: 11.

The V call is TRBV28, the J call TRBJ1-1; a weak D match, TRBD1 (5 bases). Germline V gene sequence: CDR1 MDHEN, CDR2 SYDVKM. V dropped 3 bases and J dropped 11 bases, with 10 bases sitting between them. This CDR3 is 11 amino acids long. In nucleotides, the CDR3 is TGTGCCAGCAGTTTGGGGGTCGGGGCTTTCTTT. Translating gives CASSLGVGAFF.

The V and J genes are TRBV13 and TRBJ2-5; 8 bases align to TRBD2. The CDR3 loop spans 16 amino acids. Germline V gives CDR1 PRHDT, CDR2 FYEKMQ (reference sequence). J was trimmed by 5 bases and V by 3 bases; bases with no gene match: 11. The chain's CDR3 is CASSFKAAGELETQYF. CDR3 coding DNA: TGTGCCAGCAGCTTTAAGGCAGCGGGAGAATTGGAGACCCAGTACTTC. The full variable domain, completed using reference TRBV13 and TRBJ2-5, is AAGVIQSPRHLIKEKRETATLKCYPIPRHDTVYWYQQGPGQDPQFLISFYEKMQSDKGSIPDRFSAQQFSDYHSELNMSSLELGDSALYFCASSFKAAGELETQYFGPGTRLLVL.

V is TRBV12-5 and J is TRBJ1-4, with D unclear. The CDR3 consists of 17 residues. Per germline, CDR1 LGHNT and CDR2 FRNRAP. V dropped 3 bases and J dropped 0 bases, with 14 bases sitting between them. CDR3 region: CASGFHPGSATNEKLFF. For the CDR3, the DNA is TGTGCTAGTGGTTTTCACCCCGGGAGTGCAACTAATGAAAAACTGTTTTTT. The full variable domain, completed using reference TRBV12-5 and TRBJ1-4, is DARVTQTPRHKVTEMGQEVTMRCQPILGHNTVFWYRQTMMQGLELLAYFRNRAPLDDSGMPKDRFSAEMPDATLATLKIQPSEPRDSAVYFCASGFHPGSATNEKLFFGSGTQLSVL.

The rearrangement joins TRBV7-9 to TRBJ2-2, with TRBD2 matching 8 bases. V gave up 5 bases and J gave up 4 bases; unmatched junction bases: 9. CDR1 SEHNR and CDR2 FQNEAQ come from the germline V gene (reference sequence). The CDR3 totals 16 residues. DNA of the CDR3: TGTGCCAGCAGCCCCCTGGGCGGGAGGAGCACCGGGGAGCTGTTTTTT. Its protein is CASSPLGGRSTGELFF.

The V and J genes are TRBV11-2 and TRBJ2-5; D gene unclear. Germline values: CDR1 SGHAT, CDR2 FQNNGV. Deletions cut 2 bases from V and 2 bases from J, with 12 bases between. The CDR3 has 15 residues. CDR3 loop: CASSLKGWEQETQYF. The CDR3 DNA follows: TGTGCCAGCAGCTTAAAGGGCTGGGAACAAGAGACCCAGTACTTC.

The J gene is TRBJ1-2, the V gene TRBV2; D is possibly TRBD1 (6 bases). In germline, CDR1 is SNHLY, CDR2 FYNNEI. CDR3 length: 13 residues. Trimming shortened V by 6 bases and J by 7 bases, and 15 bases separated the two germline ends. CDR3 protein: CASSRDKGSGYTF. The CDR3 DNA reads TGTGCCAGCAGCCGGGACAAAGGGTCTGGCTACACCTTC.